This TCR beta chain was documented in a study of OX40 agonist ivuxolimab in advanced cancers. About the investigation overall: Ivuxolimab was a fully human IgG2 agonistic monoclonal antibody targeting the costimulatory receptor OX40 (CD134). Patients were allowed to have had prior anti-PD-1, anti-PD-L1 or anti-CTLA-4 therapy, and roughly 40% of the dose-escalation patients had previously received checkpoint inhibitors. The paper reports the monotherapy dose-escalation portion (N ≈ 50 patients) of the phase I ivuxolimab trial. Peripheral TCRbeta sequencing aimed to test whether ivuxolimab altered TCR sequence diversity and caused clonal T-cell expansion. Intravenous ivuxolimab was administered to patients every 2 weeks at six dose levels: 0.01, 0.1, 0.3, 1.5, 3 and 10 mg/kg. Among the 52 dose-escalation patients, approximately 20 had hepatocellular carcinoma, about 15 melanoma, 9 renal cell carcinoma and 9 head and neck cancer. In the dose-escalation cohort, 75% to 85% of patients were male, and the mean age was around 60 years with a range of roughly 23 to 90. Partial responses were achieved by three dose-escalation patients, of whom one had hepatocellular carcinoma and two had cutaneous melanoma.

What the research found in general, with its limitations: Low levels of normalized T-cell clonal expansion were also seen in some nonresponding patients. At doses of 0.1 to 3.0 mg/kg, clonal expansion of both CD4+ and CD8+ T cells in blood was seen between baseline and week 6. In partial responders in the 0.1-3.0 mg/kg groups, normalized peripheral clonal expansion was found to be among the lowest, especially among CD8+ T cells. The antigen specificity of the clonally expanded peripheral T cells was not determined. After ivuxolimab, expanded clones were on average more numerous among CD8+ T cells than among CD4+ T cells.

Trimming costs V 2 bases and J 0 bases, and their ends lie 5 bases apart. The CDR3 contains 15 residues, cysteine and phenylalanine counted. The only DNA kept is the CDR3, 45 bases in frame from the first base. CDR1 and CDR2 are read off the germline V gene as MGHDK and SYGVNS. The trial excluded patients who had a history of autoimmune disease or who were on systemic immunosuppression. Peripheral blood for TCR sequencing was collected from all dose cohorts at baseline, on cycle 4 day 1, and on cycle 7 day 1. The samples were drawn from a first-in-human, open-label, multicenter phase I dose-escalation trial of ivuxolimab. Adults with locally advanced or metastatic melanoma, renal cell carcinoma, hepatocellular carcinoma or head and neck squamous cell carcinoma were enrolled in the trial. Before TCR sequencing, CD4+ T cells and CD8+ T cells were sorted from peripheral blood as separate populations.

Turning to this clone: No antigen is known for it. No much larger clone exists at a distance of one base, and base qualities are not known.

For sequencing of the TCRbeta CDR3 region, genomic DNA was extracted from the sorted cells. The immunoSEQ Assay was used for sequencing of TCRbeta CDR3 regions. TCRdb took this table from immuneACCESS and kept in-frame rearrangements with V and J called. Such tables lack part of the clones; where checked against another copy, unresolved V genes explain under half of the gap, and the rest is unexplained. Within this sample are 35,000 to 50,000 clones, with approximately 86% of them counted one time only. The ten biggest clones cover more than 15% of the sample. The sequences come from CD4+ or CD8+ T cells sorted from blood, collected in a trial of the OX40 agonist ivuxolimab. The receptor's source is an adult with an advanced solid tumor such as melanoma, head and neck, liver or kidney cancer. The chain joins TRBV25-1 to TRBJ2-6; the D gene assignment is ambiguous. The DNA is TGTGCCAGCAGTGAACAGGTCTCTGGGGCCAACGTCCTGACTTTC. This is translated as CASSEQVSGANVLTF.